Following are 6 T cell receptor beta chains from one sample sequenced in a study of blood T cell repertoires in COVID-19. Only in-frame clones appear in the TCRdb table, and some are missing; sequencing was by immunoSEQ multiplex PCR. The repertoire includes about 260,000 clones, around 87% of them detected once, and more than 4.5% sits in the top ten. Material: peripheral blood. Source of these receptors: a woman aged 55-70 years with COVID-19, enrolled during active disease.

The chain has TRBV2 and TRBJ1-1; perhaps TRBD1 as D (5 bases). The CDR3 loop spans 14 amino acids. V was cut by 4 bases and J by 4 bases, with 13 bases left in between. Germline-derived CDR1 and CDR2 are SNHLY and FYNNEI. This CDR3 reads CASSVRGIGTEAFF. The DNA for the CDR3 is TGTGCCAGCAGTGTTCGGGGGATTGGCACTGAAGCTTTCTTT.

Only a few counts were recorded for this clone. The J gene is TRBJ1-1, the V gene TRBV11-2, with 10 positions matching TRBD1. This CDR3 region has 14 residues. Germline V gene data show CDR1 as SGHAT and CDR2 as FQNNGV. The junction had 5 bases not matched to a gene; V was cut back by 4 bases and J by 6 bases. In nucleotides, the CDR3 is TGTGCCAGCAGCTGGAGACAGGGGGCATCTGAAGCTTTCTTT. Translation gives CASSWRQGASEAFF.

This clone is a singleton in its sample. The V call is TRBV5-1, the J call TRBJ1-3; D is possibly TRBD1 (6 bases). Trimming cost V 4 bases and J 0 bases, with 8 bases left between them. The CDR3 loop spans 14 amino acids. CDR1 and CDR2 from the germline V gene are SGHRS and YFSETQ. The CDR3 coding sequence is TGCGCCAGCAGCCTAGGGGGCTCTGGAAACACCATATATTTT. It specifies CASSLGGSGNTIYF. Variable domain in full (rest from reference TRBV5-1 and TRBJ1-3): KAGVTQTPRYLIKTRGQQVTLSCSPISGHRSVSWYQQTPGQGLQFLFEYFSETQRNKGNFPGRFSGRQFSNSRSEMNVSTLELGDSALYLCASSLGGSGNTIYFGEGSWLTVV.

The gene calls are TRBV18 and TRBJ2-3; TRBD2 is a possible D gene (6 bases). CDR3 length equals 16 residues. Trimming stripped 1 base from V and 3 bases from J, with 14 bases between. Germline V lookup: CDR1 KGHSH, CDR2 LQKENI. The CDR3 sequence: CASSPLGGGETDTQYF. As DNA, the CDR3 is TGTGCCAGCTCACCACTAGGAGGAGGGGAGACAGATACGCAGTATTTT. Supplemented by reference TRBV18 and TRBJ2-3, the full variable domain reads NAGVMQNPRHLVRRRGQEARLRCSPMKGHSHVYWYRQLPEEGLKFMVYLQKENIIDESGMPKERFSAEFPKEGPSILRIQQVVRGDSAAYFCASSPLGGGETDTQYFGPGTRLTVL.

The chain employs TRBV7-2 and TRBJ2-1, with 9 bases lining up with TRBD1. After removal of 6 bases from V and 2 bases from J, the junction contained 8 bases not matched to a gene. CDR3 length: 16 residues. Germline CDR1 SGHTA, CDR2 FQGNSA. CDR3 residues: CASSRSTGGPYNEQFF. The CDR3, as DNA: TGTGCCAGCAGTCGATCGACAGGGGGTCCCTACAATGAGCAGTTCTTC.

The chain recombines TRBV30 with TRBJ1-1, with D uncertain. Germline CDR1 GTSNPN, CDR2 SVGIG (reference sequence). CDR3 length: 15 residues. Trimming cost V 0 bases and J 0 bases, with 11 bases left between them. In nucleotides, the CDR3 is TGTGCCTGGAGTGTTCTGGCACAGATGAACACTGAAGCTTTCTTT. It yields the protein CAWSVLAQMNTEAFF.